The T cell receptor (beta chain) under discussion was sequenced for a study of CXCR3-negative and CXCR3-positive naive CD8 T cells. The study made its TRB cDNA libraries by 5' RACE, adding UMI labels. TCRdb re-called the 5' RACE reads; every CDR3 protein appears as one record, without DNA. Its table lists some 140,000 distinct CDR3 sequences. A note on this clonotype: Its antigen is unknown.

The germline V gene has CDR1 SGHRS and CDR2 YFSETQ. The CDR3 has 14 residues. Whole-study results and caveats: In both naive subsets diversity was comparably high, whereas memory CD8+ cells showed much lower diversity. The TRB CDR3s that CXCR3-positive naive cells carried were more hydrophobic than those of CXCR3-negative naive cells.

The chain links TRBV5-1 to TRBJ2-7. The specimen was naive CXCR3+ CD8+ T cells from blood. The subset is: CD45RO-CCR7+CD27+CD95- naive CD8+ T cells expressing CXCR3 (TNR3+). The sequence was obtained from a human donor in good health. Some clones in this sample may be carry-over from other donors' samples. The CDR3 region is CASSLEVIAYEQYF.